This T cell receptor (beta chain) was captured in a study of blood T cell repertoires in COVID-19. Across the study: Acute and convalescent COVID-19 samples came from the United States, Italy and Spain. Sample material is recorded as cDNA or gDNA derived from T cells, B-cell-depleted T cells, or PBMCs.

Germline loops: CDR1 SGHDT, CDR2 YYEEEE. This CDR3 contains 15 residues. V shed 1 base and J shed 4 bases, with 9 bases lying between them. Under the authors' procedure: The assay estimated nucleated cells by amplifying reference gene primers. Sequencing was performed with immunoSEQ multiplex PCR; in TCRdb, only in-frame clones are kept and a portion is missing. V, J and clone size are taken as reported in that table, and D and trimming were inferred from the DNA itself. Among 72,000 or so clones listed, about nine tenths were seen once. The TCR comes from a woman in her sixties or seventies with acute or convalescent COVID-19. Sequencing was carried out using peripheral blood. The chain carries TRBV5-6 and TRBJ2-6, with D possibly TRBD2 on 5 matching bases. CDR3 sequence reads: CASSLRGAGANVLTF. CDR3 sequence (DNA): TGTGCCAGCAGCTTGCGGGGAGCGGGGGCCAACGTCCTGACTTTC.